One and the same sample provided the 19 T cell receptor beta chains below, sequenced in a study of cytomegalovirus exposure and HLA in healthy donors. Primers: 60 Vbeta forward and 13 Jbeta reverse. The repertoire was sequenced with immunoSEQ multiplex PCR; TCRdb's copy has only in-frame clones and lacks some. The sample gives 150,000 to 160,000 clones, under 85% of which show up once; less than 3.5% is in the top ten. Sequenced: PBMCs. The source is a man aged 18 to 30 in good health and CMV-seronegative.

This clone was observed a handful of times. This chain uses TRBV11-2 with TRBJ2-7; the match to TRBD1 covers 7 bases. The CDR3 spans 15 residues. Germline lookup yields CDR1 SGHAT and CDR2 FQNNGV. V was clipped by 4 bases and J by 0 bases; unmatched bases: 6. CDR3 sequence (DNA): TGTGCCAGCAGCTCCGGACAGGTCAGCTCCTACGAGCAGTACTTC. Translation: CASSSGQVSSYEQYF.

The chain is built from TRBV5-1 and TRBJ1-6; 7 bases are a match to TRBD1. Germline CDR1 reads SGHRS; CDR2 reads YFSETQ. The CDR3 sequence is 15 residues long. The V and J ends lost 0 bases and 7 bases, in that order; junction bases with no gene match: 4. CDR3: CASSLAGQKNSPLHF. CDR3 sequence (DNA): TGCGCCAGCAGCTTGGCGGGACAGAAGAATTCACCCCTCCACTTT. The full variable domain, its missing parts supplied by reference TRBV5-1 and TRBJ1-6, is KAGVTQTPRYLIKTRGQQVTLSCSPISGHRSVSWYQQTPGQGLQFLFEYFSETQRNKGNFPGRFSGRQFSNSRSEMNVSTLELGDSALYLCASSLAGQKNSPLHFGNGTRLTVT.

The chain combines TRBV7-6 with TRBJ1-2; weak D call: TRBD1 (5 bases). The V and J ends lost 5 bases and 5 bases respectively, with 12 bases between them. This CDR3 is 13 amino acids long. Germline CDR1 is SGHVS and CDR2 is FNYEAQ. The CDR3, as DNA: TGTGCCAGCAGCCCACAGACAGCTTATGGCTACACCTTC. It specifies CASSPQTAYGYTF.

The chain combines TRBV28 with TRBJ2-3; TRBD2 matches at 7 bases. Germline CDR1 reads MDHEN; CDR2 reads SYDVKM. CDR3 size: 13 residues. With 6 bases clipped from V and 10 bases from J, the junction kept 10 bases outside the gene matches. The DNA for the CDR3 is TGTGCCAGCAGGCGGGGGACCGGCAGGGCGCAGTATTTT. This codes for CASRRGTGRAQYF.

The J gene is TRBJ1-1, the V gene TRBV6-6; D is ambiguous. V was shortened by 7 bases and J by 6 bases, with 9 bases between the two germline ends. CDR1 and CDR2 (germline): MNHNY, SVGAGI (reference sequence). CDR3 size: 11 residues. CDR3 bases: TGTGCCAGCATGAGGGCCGCTGAAGCTTTCTTT. Its translation is CASMRAAEAFF.

The genes are TRBV6-5 and TRBJ2-3; 9 bases map to TRBD2. V lost 7 bases, J lost 5 bases, and 7 bases stayed unmatched. CDR3 size: 14 residues. The germline V gene encodes CDR1 MNHEY and CDR2 SVGAGI. The CDR3 nucleotides read TGTGCCAGCAAACTAGCGGGTACCAGAGATACGCAGTATTTT. It specifies CASKLAGTRDTQYF.

CDR3 region: CASRYKAGFTDTQYF. In DNA form, the CDR3 reads TGTGCCAGCCGTTATAAGGCGGGGTTCACAGATACGCAGTATTTT. The chain couples TRBV11-1 to TRBJ2-3, with D possibly being TRBD2 (6 bases). The V gene lost 8 bases and the J gene lost 2 bases, with 17 bases spanning the gap. The germline gives CDR1 SGHAT, CDR2 FQDESV (reference sequence). This CDR3 has 15 residues.

As DNA, the CDR3 is TGTGCCAGCAGTGTCGCCTCGGCGGGGGTACGATTCGGGGAGCTGTTTTTT. Encoded protein: CASSVASAGVRFGELFF. V is TRBV2 and J is TRBJ2-2; 7 nucleotides match TRBD2. Germline CDR1 is SNHLY and CDR2 is FYNNEI. This CDR3 region has 17 residues. V lost 4 bases to trimming and J lost 7 bases; unmatched junction nucleotides: 15.

J is TRBJ1-1 and V is TRBV5-1; D is undetermined. The germline V and J ends were trimmed by 0 bases and 3 bases, with 9 bases remaining between them. The V gene's germline CDR1 is SGHRS and CDR2 YFSETQ. CDR3 length: 14 amino acids. CDR3 loop: CASSLAPPDTEAFF. The DNA for the CDR3 is TGCGCCAGCAGCTTGGCCCCGCCGGACACTGAAGCTTTCTTT.

V gene TRBV7-7 combines with J gene TRBJ2-3, with TRBD2 matching over 7 bases. V was clipped by 5 bases and J by 9 bases; unmatched bases: 5. The CDR3 is 12 residues long. The germline V gene has CDR1 SSHAT and CDR2 FNYEAQ (reference sequence). The CDR3 DNA sequence: TGTGCCAGCAGCGCTCAGGGAGGGACGCAGTATTTT. Protein product: CASSAQGGTQYF.

The rearrangement links TRBV13 to TRBJ1-3, with D tentatively TRBD1 (6 bases). Trimming cost V 6 bases and J 0 bases, with 15 bases left between them. The CDR3 sequence is 16 residues long. Germline V CDR1 and CDR2: PRHDT, FYEKMQ (reference sequence). The CDR3 nucleotides read TGTGCCAGCAGGGCCGAACAGGGCTTCTCTGGAAACACCATATATTTT. It encodes CASRAEQGFSGNTIYF.

In this sample, this clone turned up once. The chain employs TRBV19 and TRBJ1-5; 12 nucleotides align to TRBD1. The CDR3 has 16 amino acids. V lost 4 bases, J lost 5 bases, and 6 bases stayed unmatched. Looked up from germline, CDR1 is LNHDA and CDR2 is SQIVND (reference sequence). The CDR3 here is CASSTSRDRGHQPQHF. CDR3 sequence (DNA): TGTGCCAGTAGTACGAGCCGGGACAGGGGGCATCAGCCCCAGCATTTT.

V and J are TRBV7-2 and TRBJ1-5; 7 bases agree with TRBD1. Germline values: CDR1 SGHTA, CDR2 FQGNSA. This CDR3 has 16 residues. Unmatched junction bases numbered 13, after V lost 4 bases and J lost 7 bases. This CDR3 is CASSSDRPRGGQPQHF. CDR3 DNA sequence: TGTGCCAGCAGCTCGGACAGGCCCAGAGGGGGGCAGCCCCAGCATTTT.

This clone was seen only a few times. The chain recombines TRBV5-6 with TRBJ2-2; the match to TRBD2 covers 10 bases. Trimming cost V 4 bases and J 6 bases; bases outside gene matches: 3. The CDR3 totals 14 residues. CDR1 is SGHDT, CDR2 YYEEEE, per germline. CDR3 bases: TGTGCCAGCAGCATAGGACTAGCGGCCGGGGAGCTGTTTTTT. Protein: CASSIGLAAGELFF.

This clone has more than one count but fewer than ten. The genes are TRBV6-5 and TRBJ1-1; a possible D gene is TRBD1 (6 bases). The germline gives CDR1 MNHEY, CDR2 SVGAGI. Trimming stripped 6 bases from V and 4 bases from J, with 21 bases between. The CDR3 totals 16 residues. The CDR3 reads CASSYLGQMGLTEAFF. As DNA, the CDR3 is TGTGCCAGCAGCTACCTTGGACAGATGGGTCTCACTGAAGCTTTCTTT.

V and J are TRBV6-5 and TRBJ1-1; 9 bases are shared with TRBD1. The CDR3 totals 14 residues. V shed 2 bases and J 11 bases; nucleotides not matched to a gene: 9. Germline CDR1 and CDR2: MNHEY and SVGAGI. The CDR3 DNA follows: TGTGCCAGCAGTTACGTGCGGGACAGGGACGCGGCTTTCTTT. Protein sequence: CASSYVRDRDAAFF.

This clone was counted once. One end of the junction fails to match germline, which may point to a read error. The chain joins TRBV28 to TRBJ1-2; D remains unclear. This CDR3 has 14 residues. Germline V lookup: CDR1 MDHEN, CDR2 SYDVKM. The CDR3 DNA reads as TGTGCCAGCAGTTTAGGGCCCGGGAACTATCGCTACACCTTC. It yields the protein CASSLGPGNYRYTF.

This clone was found a few times. V is TRBV7-9 and J is TRBJ1-1; D is possibly TRBD1 (5 bases). V lost 5 bases to trimming and J lost 5 bases, with 18 bases between them. Germline assignment: CDR1 SEHNR and CDR2 FQNEAQ (reference sequence). This CDR3 is 15 amino acids long. CDR3 bases: TGTGCCAGCAGCCGTTCAGGTTCCGGGGGGACTGAAGCTTTCTTT. Amino acid sequence: CASSRSGSGGTEAFF.

This clone was counted only a few times. The V gene is TRBV14, the J gene TRBJ2-3, with 7 nucleotides matching TRBD1. V trimming: 4 bases; J trimming: 1 base; junction bases outside the gene matches: 14. Germline-derived CDR1 and CDR2 are SGHDN and FVKESK. The CDR3 is 18 amino acids. For the CDR3, the DNA is TGTGCCAGCAGCCCTTTACCGACAGGGTTGTCGGGCACAGATACGCAGTATTTT. It is translated as CASSPLPTGLSGTDTQYF.